One and the same sample provided the 17 T cell receptor beta chains below, sequenced in a study of Graves' ophthalmopathy and Graves' hyperthyroidism. As the template, RNA transcripts were used to amplify TCR beta CDR3 regions. First-round RT-PCR employed HTBI primers, with a second-round multiplex PCR after it. One entry per CDR3 protein results from TCRdb running MiXCR on the multiplex PCR reads. Counted here are roughly 400,000 distinct CDR3 sequences, 17% occurring once; the ten biggest clones make up 2.4%. Sequenced material: peripheral blood. The receptor set was obtained from an adult woman with stable Graves' hyperthyroidism.

V usage is TRBV6-5 and J usage is TRBJ2-2, with 10 positions matching TRBD2. Germline V gives CDR1 MNHEY, CDR2 SVGAGI. The CDR3 is made up of 14 amino acids. The V and J ends lost 7 bases and 5 bases, in that order; junction bases with no gene match: 4. CDR3 sequence (DNA): TGTGCCAGCAAAGCGGGAGGGCCGACCGGGGAGCTGTTTTTT. Encoded protein: CASKAGGPTGELFF.

This clonotype was counted many times. The chain couples TRBV12-3 or TRBV12-4 to TRBJ2-3; D unresolved. Trimming shortened V by 5 bases and J by 4 bases, and 10 bases separated the two germline ends. CDR3 length: 13 amino acids. The CDR3 DNA sequence: TGTGCCAGCAGTGACAATAGGGCAGATACGCAGTATTTT. It yields the protein CASSDNRADTQYF.

Ten or more counts support this clonotype. The chain combines TRBV20-1 with TRBJ2-7; 10 nucleotides line up with TRBD2. CDR3 length equals 16 residues. V lost 1 base and J lost 3; bases outside the gene matches: 9. Germline loops: CDR1 DFQATT, CDR2 SNEGSKA (reference sequence). CDR3 DNA sequence: TGCAGTGCTAGAGGGCCTGGGACTAGCGAAATCTACGAGCAGTACTTC. It is translated as CSARGPGTSEIYEQYF.

Turning to this clonotype: Germline and junction disagree at one end, which may indicate a read error. This chain connects TRBV2 to TRBJ2-2; tentative D call: TRBD1 (6 bases). Germline assignment: CDR1 SNHLY and CDR2 FYNNEI. The CDR3 extends over 19 amino acids. CDR3 sequence reads: CSSRTPGTWAAGWTGELFF. As DNA, the CDR3 is TGTTCCAGCAGAACCCCCGGGACATGGGCCGCTGGGTGGACCGGGGAGCTGTTTTTT.

This clonotype was seen at least ten times. This chain links TRBV28 with TRBJ1-1; maybe TRBD1 (5 bases). The V gene lost 6 bases and the J gene lost 9 bases, with 17 bases spanning the gap. Germline assignment: CDR1 MDHEN and CDR2 SYDVKM. There are 13 residues in the CDR3. The DNA for the CDR3 is TGTGCCAGCAGGGGGGTAAGCCAGGAGAAAGCTTTCTTT. It translates to CASRGVSQEKAFF.

This clonotype has a count of ten or more. V gene TRBV12-5 combines with J gene TRBJ2-5; no firm D call. The CDR3 runs to 13 residues. Germline CDR1 LGHNT, CDR2 FRNRAP. Between the trimmed V and J ends, which lost 2 bases and 2 bases, there was a span of 6 bases. CDR3 protein: CASGLSQQETQYF. The CDR3, as DNA: TGTGCTAGTGGTTTGTCACAACAAGAGACCCAGTACTTC.

This clonotype came up many times. This chain joins TRBV28 and TRBJ1-2; D is possibly TRBD1 (6 bases). The V end lost 5 bases, the J end lost 2 bases, and 12 bases lay between the germline ends. Germline CDR1 and CDR2: MDHEN and SYDVKM. The CDR3 totals 14 residues. The CDR3 region has the DNA TGTGCCAGCAGTGATTGGACAGCCAACTATGGCTACACCTTC. As protein: CASSDWTANYGYTF.

This clonotype was seen more than once but under ten times. A junction end diverges from the germline sequence, so it may reflect a read error. The rearrangement uses TRBV28 and TRBJ2-4; 8 bases are a match to TRBD1. The CDR3 runs 16 residues. Per germline, CDR1 MDHEN and CDR2 SYDVKM. In nucleotides, the CDR3 is TGTGCCAGCAGTCAAAAGTTGACAGGGGCCAAAAACATTAAGTACTTC. Translated, it gives CASSQKLTGAKNIKYF.

This clonotype showed up many times. V gene TRBV10-3 combines with J gene TRBJ2-2, with TRBD2 matching over 11 bases. Trimming cost V 4 bases and J 3 bases; bases outside gene matches: 7. Per the germline V gene, CDR1 is ENHRY and CDR2 is SYGVKD. The CDR3 totals 17 residues. CDR3 sequence (DNA): TGTGCCATCAGTGCGGTACTAGCGGGAGTAGACACCGGGGAGCTGTTTTTT. It encodes CAISAVLAGVDTGELFF.

This clonotype has at least ten counts. CDR3 DNA: TGTGCCAGCAGAGGGGGGACAGGGGAGAACACTGAAGCTTTCTTT. The encoded protein is CASRGGTGENTEAFF. This chain joins TRBV12-3 or TRBV12-4 and TRBJ1-1; 10 nucleotides line up with TRBD1. Trimming removed 6 bases from V and 1 base from J; junction bases left unmatched: 5. This CDR3 is 15 amino acids long.

This clonotype was counted many times. The chain links TRBV11-2 to TRBJ1-1, with D perhaps matching TRBD1 (6 bases). This CDR3 has 18 amino acids. Germline CDR1 SGHAT, CDR2 FQNNGV. Trimming removed 0 bases at V and 0 bases at J, with 17 bases between. The CDR3: CASSLEGGGRGMNTEAFF. The CDR3 DNA reads as TGTGCCAGCAGCTTAGAAGGGGGGGGCAGAGGAATGAACACTGAAGCTTTCTTT.

In this sample, this clonotype turned up once. The chain is built from TRBV12-3 or TRBV12-4 and TRBJ1-1, with TRBD1 matching 7 bases. The trim removed 6 bases at V and 6 bases at J, leaving 10 bases unmatched. The CDR3 covers 14 residues. The DNA of the CDR3 is TGTGCCAGCAGCCAACAGGGGTGGGAATCTGAAGCTTTCTTT. It encodes CASSQQGWESEAFF.

The chain uses TRBV5-6 and TRBJ2-7; 8 nucleotides line up with TRBD2. Germline V gene data show CDR1 as SGHDT and CDR2 as YYEEEE. The V segment lost 0 bases and the J segment 4 bases; nucleotides outside the gene matches: 3. CDR3 length: 14 amino acids. In DNA, the CDR3 is TGTGCCAGCAGCTTGGCGTCTAGCGGGTACGAGCAGTACTTC. This codes for CASSLASSGYEQYF.

At least ten counts were recorded for this clonotype. The CDR3 loop reads CAWSAIDSAKADTQYF. CDR3 nucleotides: TGTGCCTGGAGTGCCATCGACTCAGCCAAAGCAGATACGCAGTATTTT. The chain links TRBV30 to TRBJ2-3; D remains unclear. The CDR3 loop spans 16 amino acids. V lost 1 base to trimming and J lost 4 bases, with 18 bases between them. The V gene's germline CDR1 is GTSNPN and CDR2 SVGIG (reference sequence). The full variable domain, in which reference TRBV30 and TRBJ2-3 provide the parts outside the CDR3, is SQTIHQWPATLVQPVGSPLSLECTVEGTSNPNLYWYRQAAGRGLQLLFYSVGIGQISSEVPQNLSASRPQDRQFILSSKKLLLSDSGFYLCAWSAIDSAKADTQYFGPGTRLTVL.

This clonotype came up many times. The J gene is TRBJ1-2, the V gene TRBV18, with 11 bases matching TRBD1. The V and J ends lost 2 bases and 5 bases, in that order; junction bases with no gene match: 4. CDR1 and CDR2 from the germline V gene are KGHSH and LQKENI. The CDR3 consists of 15 residues. The CDR3 bases are TGTGCCAGCTCACCAGGACAGGGGGCTGAATATGGCTACACCTTC. Amino acids: CASSPGQGAEYGYTF.

This clonotype has a count of ten or more. Here the CDR3 DNA reads TGTGCCAGCAGCTTTGACAGGGGATCCTACGAGCAGTACTTC. It translates to CASSFDRGSYEQYF. This sequence joins TRBV5-5 and TRBJ2-7; 8 nucleotides line up with TRBD1. The germline gives CDR1 SGHKS, CDR2 YYEKEE (reference sequence). The CDR3 is made up of 14 amino acids. V shed 2 bases and J 1 base; nucleotides not matched to a gene: 2.

There are many counts of this clonotype. This chain links TRBV6-1 with TRBJ2-5; 14 bases agree with TRBD2. Germline CDR1 MNHNS, CDR2 SASEGT. V shed 7 bases and J 4 bases; nucleotides not matched to a gene: 2. The CDR3 is 14 amino acids. CDR3 nucleotide sequence: TGTGCCAGCAAGGGACTAGCGGGAGTAGAGACCCAGTACTTC. This encodes CASKGLAGVETQYF.